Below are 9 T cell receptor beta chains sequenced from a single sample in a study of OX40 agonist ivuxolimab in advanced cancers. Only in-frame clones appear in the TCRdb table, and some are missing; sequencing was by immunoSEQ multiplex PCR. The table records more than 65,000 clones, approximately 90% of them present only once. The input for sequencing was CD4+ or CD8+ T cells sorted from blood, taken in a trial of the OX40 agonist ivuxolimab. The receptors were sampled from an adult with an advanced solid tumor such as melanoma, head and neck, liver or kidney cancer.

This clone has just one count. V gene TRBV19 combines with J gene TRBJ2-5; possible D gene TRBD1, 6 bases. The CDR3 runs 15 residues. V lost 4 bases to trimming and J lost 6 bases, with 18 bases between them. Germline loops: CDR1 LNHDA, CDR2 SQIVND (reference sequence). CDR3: CASSRKGDTGQTQYF. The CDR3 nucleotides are TGTGCCAGTAGTAGAAAAGGGGACACCGGTCAGACCCAGTACTTC. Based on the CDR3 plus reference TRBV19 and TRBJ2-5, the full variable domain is DGGITQSPKYLFRKEGQNVTLSCEQNLNHDAMYWYRQDPGQGLRLIYYSQIVNDFQKGDIAEGYSVSREKKESFPLTVTSAQKNPTAFYLCASSRKGDTGQTQYFGPGTRLLVL.

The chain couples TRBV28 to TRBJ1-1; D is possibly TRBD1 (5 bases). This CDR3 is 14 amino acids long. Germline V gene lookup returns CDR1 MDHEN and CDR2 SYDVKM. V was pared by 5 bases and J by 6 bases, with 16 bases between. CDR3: CASSMYVGVPEAFF. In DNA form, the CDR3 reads TGTGCCAGCAGTATGTATGTAGGGGTGCCTGAAGCTTTCTTT.

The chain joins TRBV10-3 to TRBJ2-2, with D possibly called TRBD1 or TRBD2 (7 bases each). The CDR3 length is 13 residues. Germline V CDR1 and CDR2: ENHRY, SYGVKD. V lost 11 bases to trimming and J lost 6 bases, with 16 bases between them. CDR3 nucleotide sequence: TGTGCCCTTTCGCCAGGGGGGGCCGGGGAGCTGTTTTTT. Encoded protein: CALSPGGAGELFF.

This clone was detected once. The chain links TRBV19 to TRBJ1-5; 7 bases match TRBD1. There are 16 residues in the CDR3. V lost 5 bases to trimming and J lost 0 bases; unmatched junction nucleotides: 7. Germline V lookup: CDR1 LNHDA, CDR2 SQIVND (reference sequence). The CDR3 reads CASSRTGTTSNQPQHF. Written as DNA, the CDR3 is TGTGCCAGTAGTCGGACAGGTACGACTAGCAATCAGCCCCAGCATTTT.

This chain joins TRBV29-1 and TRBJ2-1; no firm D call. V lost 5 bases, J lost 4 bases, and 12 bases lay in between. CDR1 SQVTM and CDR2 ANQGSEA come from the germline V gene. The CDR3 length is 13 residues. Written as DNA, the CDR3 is TGCAGCGTTAGGGCAGGCCAGTACAATGAGCAGTTCTTC. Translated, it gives CSVRAGQYNEQFF.

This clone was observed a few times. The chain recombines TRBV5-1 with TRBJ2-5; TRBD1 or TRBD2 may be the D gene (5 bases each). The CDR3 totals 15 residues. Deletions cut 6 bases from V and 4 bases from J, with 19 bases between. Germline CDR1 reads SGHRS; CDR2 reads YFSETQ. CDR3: CASTSGEPGIETQYF. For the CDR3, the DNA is TGCGCCAGCACCTCTGGGGAGCCAGGGATAGAGACCCAGTACTTC. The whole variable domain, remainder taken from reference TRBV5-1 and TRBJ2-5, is KAGVTQTPRYLIKTRGQQVTLSCSPISGHRSVSWYQQTPGQGLQFLFEYFSETQRNKGNFPGRFSGRQFSNSRSEMNVSTLELGDSALYLCASTSGEPGIETQYFGPGTRLLVL.

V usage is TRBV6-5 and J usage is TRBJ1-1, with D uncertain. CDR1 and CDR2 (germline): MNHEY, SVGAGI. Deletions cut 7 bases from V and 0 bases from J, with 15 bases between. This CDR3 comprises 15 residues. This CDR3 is CASTLTRGVNTEAFF. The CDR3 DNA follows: TGTGCCAGCACCCTAACCCGGGGAGTGAACACTGAAGCTTTCTTT.

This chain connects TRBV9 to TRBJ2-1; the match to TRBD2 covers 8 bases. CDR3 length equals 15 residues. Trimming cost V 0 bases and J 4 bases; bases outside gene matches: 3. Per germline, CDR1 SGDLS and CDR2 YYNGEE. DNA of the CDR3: TGTGCCAGCAGCGTAGATCGGGGGGGTTACAATGAGCAGTTCTTC. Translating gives CASSVDRGGYNEQFF.

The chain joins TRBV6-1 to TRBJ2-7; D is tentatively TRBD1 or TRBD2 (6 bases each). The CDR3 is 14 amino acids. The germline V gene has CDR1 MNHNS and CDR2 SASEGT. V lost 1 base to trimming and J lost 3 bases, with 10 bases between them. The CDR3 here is CASSEVRGDYEQYF. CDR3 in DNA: TGTGCCAGCAGTGAAGTTAGGGGGGACTACGAGCAGTACTTC.